These 31 T cell receptor beta chains came from one sample sequenced in a study of blood T cell repertoires in COVID-19. TCRdb's table, derived via immunoSEQ multiplex PCR, lists solely in-frame clones and lacks some. There are around 90,000 clones in the sample; 80% to 90% occur only once, and around 2.1% lies in the top ten. The material sequenced was peripheral blood. The receptors come from a middle-aged man with COVID-19, enrolled during active disease.

The J gene is TRBJ1-6, the V gene TRBV19; no definite D call. The germline gives CDR1 LNHDA, CDR2 SQIVND (reference sequence). With 3 bases removed from V and 0 bases from J, the gap between germline ends came to 9 bases. This CDR3 comprises 16 residues. In nucleotides, the CDR3 is TGTGCCAGTAGTATGAGACTCAACTCCTATAATTCACCCCTCCACTTT. It is translated as CASSMRLNSYNSPLHF.

The CDR3 loop is CASIRREKPSGANVLTF. The DNA for the CDR3 is TGTGCCAGTATAAGGAGGGAGAAACCCTCTGGGGCCAACGTCCTGACTTTC. This chain connects TRBV19 to TRBJ2-6; D is perhaps TRBD2 (6 bases). Trimming shortened V by 7 bases and J by 0 bases, and 16 bases separated the two germline ends. The CDR3 runs to 17 residues. Germline values: CDR1 LNHDA, CDR2 SQIVND (reference sequence). Based on the CDR3 plus reference TRBV19 and TRBJ2-6, the full variable domain is DGGITQSPKYLFRKEGQNVTLSCEQNLNHDAMYWYRQDPGQGLRLIYYSQIVNDFQKGDIAEGYSVSREKKESFPLTVTSAQKNPTAFYLCASIRREKPSGANVLTFGAGSRLTVL.

The V and J genes are TRBV27 and TRBJ2-1; tentatively, D is TRBD1 (5 bases). The CDR3 spans 15 residues. Germline V gene data show CDR1 as MNHEY and CDR2 as SMNVEV (reference sequence). The ends were cut back, 1 base at V and 3 bases at J, with 10 bases in the middle. Here the CDR3 DNA reads TGTGCCAGCAGTTTATTTTCAGGGTTCTACAATGAGCAGTTCTTC. Its protein is CASSLFSGFYNEQFF.

This clone has only one observation. This rearrangement joins TRBV6-2 or TRBV6-3 to TRBJ1-2; 7 bases map to TRBD1. The CDR3 loop spans 14 amino acids. From germline, CDR1 is MNHEY and CDR2 SVGEGT. J was trimmed by 8 bases and V by 0 bases; bases with no gene match: 6. The CDR3 nucleotides are TGTGCCAGCAGTTACTCGCCAGGGGGATTAGGCTACACCTTC. It codes for CASSYSPGGLGYTF.

The chain couples TRBV7-2 to TRBJ1-5; D is uncertain. Germline values: CDR1 SGHTA, CDR2 FQGNSA. Trimming removed 3 bases at V and 7 bases at J, with 7 bases between. The CDR3 consists of 12 residues. The CDR3 bases are TGTGCCAGCAGCTTCGGGGAACAGCCCCAGCATTTT. Translated: CASSFGEQPQHF.

This clone was detected only once. The rearrangement joins TRBV7-8 to TRBJ1-2; 12 bases align to TRBD1. The germline gives CDR1 SGHVS, CDR2 FQNEAQ. Unmatched junction bases numbered 5, after V lost 4 bases and J lost 5 bases. The CDR3 sequence is 15 residues long. CDR3 sequence: CASSSGTGGFYGYTF. Here the CDR3 DNA reads TGTGCCAGCAGCTCCGGGACAGGGGGCTTTTATGGCTACACCTTC. The entire variable domain, with the rest obtained from reference TRBV7-8 and TRBJ1-2, is as follows: GAGVSQSPRYKVAKRGQDVALRCDPISGHVSLFWYQQALGQGPEFLTYFQNEAQLDKSGLPSDRFFAERPEGSVSTLKIQRTQQEDSAVYLCASSSGTGGFYGYTFGSGTRLTVV.

This chain joins TRBV7-6 and TRBJ1-4; 10 bases are shared with TRBD1. Per germline, CDR1 SGHVS and CDR2 FNYEAQ. The CDR3 totals 15 residues. Trimming removed 5 bases from V and 7 bases from J; junction bases left unmatched: 7. The CDR3 is CASSVTGTGVEKLFF. DNA for the CDR3: TGTGCCAGCAGCGTCACCGGGACAGGGGTTGAAAAACTGTTTTTT.

This sequence joins TRBV6-5 and TRBJ1-6, with D unclear. Germline V gene sequence: CDR1 MNHEY, CDR2 SVGAGI. The length of the CDR3 is 14 residues. The ends were cut back, 2 bases at V and 7 bases at J, with 9 bases in the middle. The CDR3 nucleotides are TGTGCCAGCAGTTACGGGAGTAAAAATTCACCCCTCCACTTT. It encodes CASSYGSKNSPLHF.

This clone has only a few counts. The chain combines TRBV19 with TRBJ2-1, with a possible D match to TRBD2 (7 bases). Germline-derived CDR1 and CDR2 are LNHDA and SQIVND (reference sequence). The CDR3 is 14 amino acids. V dropped 7 bases and J dropped 7 bases, with 17 bases sitting between them. The CDR3 protein is CASNRASGANEQFF. CDR3 coding DNA: TGTGCCAGTAACAGGGCTAGCGGTGCTAATGAGCAGTTCTTC.

The chain uses TRBV7-2 and TRBJ2-7, with 9 bases aligning to TRBD2. This CDR3 is built from 14 residues. Germline V CDR1 and CDR2: SGHTA, FQGNSA. Losses at the gene ends were 3 bases for V and 7 bases for J; bases not matched to a gene: 7. CDR3 coding DNA: TGTGCCAGCAGCTTCGCGGGGGGGCCGGGAGAGCAGTACTTC. It encodes CASSFAGGPGEQYF.

This chain connects TRBV7-9 to TRBJ1-1; 7 bases are shared with TRBD1. CDR1 and CDR2 from the germline V gene are SEHNR and FQNEAQ (reference sequence). The CDR3 contains 14 residues. Trimming took 5 bases from V and 6 from J; bases not matched to a gene: 9. Here the CDR3 reads CASSRSDRPSEAFF. The CDR3 bases are TGTGCCAGCAGCCGATCGGACAGGCCCTCTGAAGCTTTCTTT.

V is TRBV28 and J is TRBJ2-2; 9 bases map to TRBD1. Per the germline V gene, CDR1 is MDHEN and CDR2 is SYDVKM. V shed 1 base and J 7 bases; nucleotides not matched to a gene: 4. This CDR3 has 15 amino acids. The CDR3 region is CASSLSGQGHGELFF. The CDR3 coding sequence is TGTGCCAGCAGTTTATCCGGACAGGGGCACGGGGAGCTGTTTTTT.

The chain couples TRBV10-1 to TRBJ2-7; D perhaps matches TRBD2 (5 bases). V lost 6 bases and J lost 2, with 8 bases in between. Germline assignment: CDR1 WNHNN and CDR2 SYGVQD (reference sequence). The CDR3 is 12 residues long. CDR3 in DNA: TGCGCCAGCAGCCGGGGAACCTACGAGCAGTACTTC. It codes for CASSRGTYEQYF.

V usage is TRBV6-5 and J usage is TRBJ1-2; D gene uncertain. This CDR3 contains 14 residues. Between the trimmed V and J ends, which lost 0 bases and 8 bases, there was a span of 13 bases. Germline V gene lookup returns CDR1 MNHEY and CDR2 SVGAGI. The CDR3 DNA sequence: TGTGCCAGCAGTTACTCACGGAGTTATCGAGGCTACACCTTC. Its protein is CASSYSRSYRGYTF.

CDR3 amino acids: CASSVDRRIYGYTF. Here the CDR3 DNA reads TGTGCCAGCAGTGTTGACAGGAGAATCTATGGCTACACCTTC. The chain recombines TRBV2 with TRBJ1-2; D is possibly TRBD1 (6 bases). Germline V gene sequence: CDR1 SNHLY, CDR2 FYNNEI. The CDR3 runs to 14 residues. Trimming shortened V by 4 bases and J by 4 bases, and 13 bases separated the two germline ends.

This chain uses TRBV5-1 with TRBJ2-1; D is possibly TRBD1 (6 bases). This CDR3 region has 13 residues. Deletions cut 4 bases from V and 8 bases from J, with 13 bases between. Germline CDR1 and CDR2: SGHRS and YFSETQ. Here the CDR3 reads CASSGGHLYEQFF. The DNA of the CDR3 is TGCGCCAGCAGCGGGGGACATCTCTATGAGCAGTTCTTC. The full variable domain, completed using reference TRBV5-1 and TRBJ2-1, is KAGVTQTPRYLIKTRGQQVTLSCSPISGHRSVSWYQQTPGQGLQFLFEYFSETQRNKGNFPGRFSGRQFSNSRSEMNVSTLELGDSALYLCASSGGHLYEQFFGPGTRLTVL.

The gene calls are TRBV28 and TRBJ2-7, with a possible D match to TRBD1 (6 bases). The CDR3 consists of 16 residues. CDR1 is MDHEN, CDR2 SYDVKM, per germline. With 5 bases removed from V and 0 bases from J, the gap between germline ends came to 17 bases. The CDR3 sequence: CASSGPGTKSSYEQYF. The CDR3 DNA reads TGTGCCAGCAGTGGGCCCGGGACAAAGAGCTCCTACGAGCAGTACTTC.

The genes are TRBV29-1 and TRBJ1-2, with D perhaps matching TRBD1 (6 bases). The CDR3 is 15 residues long. Germline CDR1 is SQVTM and CDR2 is ANQGSEA. The V and J ends lost 3 bases and 3 bases respectively, with 17 bases between them. CDR3 in amino acids: CSVDESQGLHYGYTF. DNA of the CDR3: TGCAGCGTTGATGAGTCACAGGGCCTCCACTATGGCTACACCTTC.

V gene TRBV20-1 combines with J gene TRBJ2-3; no reliable D call. Germline V gene data show CDR1 as DFQATT and CDR2 as SNEGSKA (reference sequence). CDR3 length equals 11 residues. The V end was cut by 6 bases, the J end by 5 bases, with 9 bases between. The CDR3 sequence: CSAPWRDTQYF. The CDR3 DNA follows: TGCAGTGCGCCTTGGAGAGATACGCAGTATTTT.

J is TRBJ2-2 and V is TRBV6-2 or TRBV6-3, with 8 bases aligning to TRBD1. This CDR3 has 15 residues. Germline loops: CDR1 MNHEY, CDR2 SVGEGT. The V segment lost 5 bases and the J segment 4 bases; nucleotides outside the gene matches: 6. This CDR3 reads CASSQPGQATGELFF. The CDR3 DNA reads TGTGCCAGCAGTCAACCGGGACAGGCCACCGGGGAGCTGTTTTTT.

The chain employs TRBV30 and TRBJ2-7, with D possibly matching TRBD1 (6 bases). Between the trimmed V and J ends, which lost 0 bases and 3 bases, there was a span of 12 bases. From germline, CDR1 is GTSNPN and CDR2 SVGIG (reference sequence). The CDR3 extends over 14 amino acids. CDR3 bases: TGTGCCTGGAGTGTACAGGGTTTTGGCTACGAGCAGTACTTC. Translated, it gives CAWSVQGFGYEQYF.

V gene TRBV14 combines with J gene TRBJ2-1; a weak D match, TRBD1 (6 bases). There are 13 residues in the CDR3. Trimming took off 1 base at V and 10 bases at J, with 11 bases between the two ends. The germline V gene encodes CDR1 SGHDN and CDR2 FVKESK. CDR3 protein: CASSQGTAREQFF. CDR3 DNA: TGTGCCAGCAGCCAAGGGACAGCGCGAGAGCAGTTCTTC.

This clone was counted between two and nine times. The chain links TRBV7-9 to TRBJ2-7; D might be TRBD1 (6 bases). Germline values: CDR1 SEHNR, CDR2 FQNEAQ (reference sequence). Trimming removed 2 bases from V and 5 bases from J, with 16 bases in between. CDR3 length equals 15 residues. In DNA form, the CDR3 reads TGTGCCAGCAGCTTACAACAGGGTGGGGCCGACGAGCAGTACTTC. Translating it yields CASSLQQGGADEQYF. The variable domain in full, with the rest retrieved from reference TRBV7-9 and TRBJ2-7, is DTGVSQNPRHKITKRGQNVTFRCDPISEHNRLYWYRQTLGQGPEFLTYFQNEAQLEKSRLLSDRFSAERPKGSFSTLEIQRTEQGDSAMYLCASSLQQGGADEQYFGPGTRLTVT.

The chain carries TRBV27 and TRBJ1-1; D is uncertain. The V and J ends lost 0 bases and 4 bases respectively, with 6 bases between them. The CDR3 contains 13 residues. Germline CDR1 is MNHEY and CDR2 is SMNVEV (reference sequence). CDR3 region: CASSLSTITEAFF. CDR3 nucleotides: TGTGCCAGCAGTTTATCGACAATCACTGAAGCTTTCTTT.

The CDR3 coding sequence is TGTGCCAGCAGCGAAACAGGGACCTATGGCTACACCTTC. Its protein is CASSETGTYGYTF. The rearrangement uses TRBV9 and TRBJ1-2; tentatively, D is TRBD1 (6 bases). The V gene's germline CDR1 is SGDLS and CDR2 YYNGEE. The CDR3 is 13 residues long. The V end was cut by 3 bases, the J end by 4 bases, with 10 bases between.

The gene calls are TRBV11-2 and TRBJ2-7; 10 bases map to TRBD1. The trim removed 0 bases at V and 4 bases at J, leaving 3 bases unmatched. The CDR3 totals 15 residues. In germline, CDR1 is SGHAT, CDR2 FQNNGV. The DNA for the CDR3 is TGTGCCAGCAGCTTAGAGGCGGGACAGGGGTACGAGCAGTACTTC. It codes for CASSLEAGQGYEQYF.

The chain employs TRBV4-1 and TRBJ1-2; 7 bases align to TRBD1. The V gene's germline CDR1 is MGHRA and CDR2 YSYEKL. Trimming removed 6 bases from V and 8 bases from J; junction bases left unmatched: 15. The CDR3 has 15 amino acids. The CDR3 spells CASSNPTGARGGYTF. CDR3 coding DNA: TGCGCCAGCAGTAACCCAACAGGGGCTCGGGGCGGCTACACCTTC.

V and J are TRBV6-2 or TRBV6-3 and TRBJ1-6; no definite D call. Germline CDR1 and CDR2: MNHEY and SVGEGT. The germline V and J ends were trimmed by 6 bases and 9 bases, with 15 bases remaining between them. This CDR3 has 14 residues. As DNA, the CDR3 is TGTGCCAGCAGCCCCGGGAGCCCGGGTTCACCCCTCCACTTT. Protein: CASSPGSPGSPLHF.

The chain employs TRBV4-2 and TRBJ2-7; the match to TRBD1 covers 7 bases. Germline V gene data show CDR1 as LGHNA and CDR2 as YNFKEQ. The CDR3 has 15 amino acids. V trimming: 1 base; J trimming: 0 bases; junction bases outside the gene matches: 3. The CDR3 nucleotides are TGTGCCAGCAGCCAAGGGACAGGTGGCTCCTACGAGCAGTACTTC. Translating it yields CASSQGTGGSYEQYF.

V gene TRBV19 combines with J gene TRBJ2-7; 8 positions match TRBD1. There are 15 residues in the CDR3. With 4 bases clipped from V and 0 bases from J, the junction kept 5 bases outside the gene matches. CDR1 and CDR2 from the germline V gene are LNHDA and SQIVND (reference sequence). The CDR3 protein is CASSNRQGTSYEQYF. The CDR3 region has the DNA TGTGCCAGTAGTAACAGACAGGGGACCTCCTACGAGCAGTACTTC.

The CDR3 reads CASSISGPRGYTF. CDR3 coding DNA: TGTGCCAGTAGTATATCAGGTCCAAGAGGCTACACCTTC. The chain recombines TRBV19 with TRBJ1-2; D remains unclear. CDR1 and CDR2 (germline): LNHDA, SQIVND (reference sequence). The CDR3 is 13 residues long. V was trimmed by 2 bases and J by 8 bases, leaving 12 bases between them.